Listed below are T cell receptor beta chains from one sample, sequenced in a study of T cells after yellow fever vaccination. TCRdb passed the 5' RACE reads through MiXCR, listing each CDR3 protein once. This sample has about 210,000 distinct CDR3 sequences; approximately 6.8% occur once, and the top ten carry roughly 1%. The sequenced sample was CD4+ T cells sorted from PBMCs, obtained on the day of the yellow fever booster vaccination. All receptors derive from a man aged 25-45 years who received the YFV17D yellow fever vaccine. The CDR3 runs from the conserved cysteine through the conserved F or W. The D gene is left open where the match is weak. Rows give clone size only sometimes, using once, few, many, or a class for an expanded clone.

J gene: TRBJ2-1; CDR3 length: 15; clone size: NA; D gene: TRBD2; V gene: TRBV5-1; CDR3 DNA: TGCGCCAGTGCTAGCGGGAGGGGCTCCTACAATGAGCAGTTCTTC; CDR3 protein: CASASGRGSYNEQFF
J gene: TRBJ2-7; CDR3 length: 13; clone size: NA; D gene: NA; V gene: TRBV20-1; CDR3 DNA: TGCAGTGCTAGAGAGACGCAAACCTACGAGCAGTACTTC; CDR3 protein: CSARETQTYEQYF
J gene: TRBJ2-2; CDR3 length: 15; clone size: many; D gene: NA; V gene: TRBV18; CDR3 DNA: TGTGCCAGCTCACCTGGACAGCCGAACACCGGGGAGCTGTTTTTT; CDR3 protein: CASSPGQPNTGELFF
J gene: TRBJ1-2; CDR3 length: 12; clone size: few; D gene: NA; V gene: TRBV18; CDR3 DNA: TGTGCCAGCTCACCAGGGGAGGGCGGCTACACCTTC; CDR3 protein: CASSPGEGGYTF
J gene: TRBJ2-7; CDR3 length: 15; clone size: few; D gene: NA; V gene: TRBV7-2; CDR3 DNA: TGTGCCAGCAGCCCCTTGCGGGACCCCCCCTACGAGCAGTACTTC; CDR3 protein: CASSPLRDPPYEQYF
J gene: TRBJ2-2; CDR3 length: 15; clone size: many; D gene: TRBD1; V gene: TRBV29-1; CDR3 DNA: TGCAGCGCTGGCCCCGACAGGGACGAAACCGGGGAGCTGTTTTTT; CDR3 protein: CSAGPDRDETGELFF
J gene: TRBJ2-4; CDR3 length: 15; clone size: few; D gene: NA; V gene: TRBV6-1; CDR3 DNA: TGTGCCAGCAGTATATTCCGGGACCCTGGGAACATTCAGTACTTC; CDR3 protein: CASSIFRDPGNIQYF
J gene: TRBJ1-6; CDR3 length: 14; clone size: many; D gene: NA; V gene: TRBV30; CDR3 DNA: TGTGCCTGGAGTCGCGGCCAGGGAGGCTCACCCCTCCACTTT; CDR3 protein: CAWSRGQGGSPLHF
J gene: TRBJ1-3; CDR3 length: 14; clone size: many; D gene: NA; V gene: TRBV15; CDR3 DNA: TGTGCCACCAGCAAGGGGGACCCTGGAAACACCATATATTTT; CDR3 protein: CATSKGDPGNTIYF
J gene: TRBJ1-2; CDR3 length: 14; clone size: few; D gene: TRBD1; V gene: TRBV18; CDR3 DNA: TGTGCCAGCTCACCACGACAGGGGTCGGATGGCTACACCTTC; CDR3 protein: CASSPRQGSDGYTF
J gene: TRBJ2-5; CDR3 length: 14; clone size: NA; D gene: TRBD1; V gene: TRBV30; CDR3 DNA: TGTGCCTCTGGACAGGGGAGGATAGTGGAGACCCAGTACTTC; CDR3 protein: CASGQGRIVETQYF
J gene: TRBJ2-7; CDR3 length: 12; clone size: many; D gene: NA; V gene: TRBV10-3; CDR3 DNA: TGTGCCATCAGTGAAAAATCCTACGAGCAGTACTTC; CDR3 protein: CAISEKSYEQYF
J gene: TRBJ2-7; CDR3 length: 13; clone size: many; D gene: TRBD1; V gene: TRBV10-3; CDR3 DNA: TGTGCCATCAGTACCGGGACAGGGGTTGAGCAGTACTTC; CDR3 protein: CAISTGTGVEQYF
J gene: TRBJ2-2; CDR3 length: 14; clone size: many; D gene: NA; V gene: TRBV5-1; CDR3 DNA: TGCGCCAGCAGGATCGGGGAGCCTCCCGGGGAGCTGTTTTTT; CDR3 protein: CASRIGEPPGELFF
J gene: TRBJ2-7; CDR3 length: 14; clone size: many; D gene: NA; V gene: TRBV28; CDR3 DNA: TGTGCCATCCACACTAGTTCAACACCCTACGAGCAGTACTTC; CDR3 protein: CAIHTSSTPYEQYF
J gene: TRBJ2-3; CDR3 length: 15; clone size: NA; D gene: TRBD2; V gene: TRBV7-9; CDR3 DNA: TGTGCCAGCAGCCCACTAGCGGGATGGTCAGATACGCAGTATTTT; CDR3 protein: CASSPLAGWSDTQYF
J gene: TRBJ1-5; CDR3 length: 16; clone size: many; D gene: NA; V gene: TRBV28; CDR3 DNA: TGTGCCAGCAGTGCCCTGGGAGAGGGGAGAAATCAGCCCCAGCATTTT; CDR3 protein: CASSALGEGRNQPQHF
J gene: TRBJ2-3; CDR3 length: 12; clone size: many; D gene: NA; V gene: TRBV5-4; CDR3 DNA: TGTGCCAGCAGCCTTGCTAGTGATACGCAGTATTTT; CDR3 protein: CASSLASDTQYF
J gene: TRBJ2-4; CDR3 length: 15; clone size: NA; D gene: TRBD2; V gene: TRBV5-1; CDR3 DNA: TGCGCCAGCAGCCTTCTAGCGGGGGTAAAAAACATTCAGTACTTC; CDR3 protein: CASSLLAGVKNIQYF
J gene: TRBJ2-6; CDR3 length: 18; clone size: NA; D gene: TRBD2; V gene: TRBV7-8; CDR3 DNA: TGTGCCAGCAGCTCTCTAGCGGGAGGACTCTCTGGGGCCAACGTCCTGACTTTC; CDR3 protein: CASSSLAGGLSGANVLTF
J gene: TRBJ2-1; CDR3 length: 15; clone size: many; D gene: TRBD2; V gene: TRBV29-1; CDR3 DNA: TGCAGCGTTTCCCCCGGGACTAGCAGCTACAATGAGCAGTTCTTC; CDR3 protein: CSVSPGTSSYNEQFF
J gene: TRBJ2-1; CDR3 length: 15; clone size: few; D gene: TRBD1; V gene: TRBV6-1; CDR3 DNA: TGTGCCAGCAGTGACAGGGGGCGTCAAACGGATGAGCAGTTCTTC; CDR3 protein: CASSDRGRQTDEQFF
J gene: TRBJ1-1; CDR3 length: 15; clone size: NA; D gene: NA; V gene: TRBV7-9; CDR3 DNA: TGTGCCAGCAGCCCAGGCATGGGAGGGAACACTGAAGCTTTCTTT; CDR3 protein: CASSPGMGGNTEAFF
J gene: TRBJ2-1; CDR3 length: 16; clone size: many; D gene: NA; V gene: TRBV6-1; CDR3 DNA: TGTGCCAGCAGGAAAAACAGACATGGTTCCTACAATGAGCAGTTCTTC; CDR3 protein: CASRKNRHGSYNEQFF
J gene: TRBJ1-4; CDR3 length: 15; clone size: many; D gene: NA; V gene: TRBV3-1; CDR3 DNA: TGTGCCAGCAGCCAAAGGCTGGGCCTTAATGAAAAACTGTTTTTT; CDR3 protein: CASSQRLGLNEKLFF
J gene: TRBJ1-2; CDR3 length: 15; clone size: few; D gene: TRBD1; V gene: TRBV9; CDR3 DNA: TGTGCCAGCAGCGCAGACCGACAGGGGCGGCATGGCTACACCTTC; CDR3 protein: CASSADRQGRHGYTF
J gene: TRBJ2-3; CDR3 length: 19; clone size: few; D gene: NA; V gene: TRBV5-1; CDR3 DNA: TGCGCCAGCAGCTTAGACAGGGGGGCTAGCGGGAGAAGCACAGATACGCAGTATTTT; CDR3 protein: CASSLDRGASGRSTDTQYF
J gene: TRBJ2-1; CDR3 length: 15; clone size: NA; D gene: NA; V gene: TRBV10-3; CDR3 DNA: TGTTCCATCAGCAGGTTTGAGGGAGTCCGAGGGGAGCAGTTCTTC; CDR3 protein: CSISRFEGVRGEQFF
J gene: TRBJ1-2; CDR3 length: 12; clone size: NA; D gene: NA; V gene: TRBV3-1; CDR3 DNA: TGTGCCAGCAGCCAAGTGAGAGGGTTCTACACCTTC; CDR3 protein: CASSQVRGFYTF
J gene: TRBJ2-7; CDR3 length: 14; clone size: many; D gene: NA; V gene: TRBV5-1; CDR3 DNA: TGCGCCAGCAGCTCGATGGCGGGCTCCTACGAGCAGTACTTC; CDR3 protein: CASSSMAGSYEQYF
J gene: TRBJ2-2; CDR3 length: 13; clone size: many; D gene: NA; V gene: TRBV7-8; CDR3 DNA: TGTGCCAGCAGCTACTCCGGGTGGGGGGAGCTGTTTTTT; CDR3 protein: CASSYSGWGELFF
J gene: TRBJ2-7; CDR3 length: 14; clone size: many; D gene: NA; V gene: TRBV12-3/TRBV12-4; CDR3 DNA: TGTGCCAGCAGTTCTCAGGGGCTCAGGGGTGAGCAGTACTTC; CDR3 protein: CASSSQGLRGEQYF
J gene: TRBJ2-7; CDR3 length: 15; clone size: NA; D gene: TRBD1; V gene: TRBV7-2; CDR3 DNA: TGTGCCAGCAGCCCCCGGGACAGGGGGTTCTACGAGCAGTACTTC; CDR3 protein: CASSPRDRGFYEQYF
J gene: TRBJ2-1; CDR3 length: 13; clone size: many; D gene: NA; V gene: TRBV12-3/TRBV12-4; CDR3 DNA: TGTGCCAGCAGTCCCTCCCAGGGCGCCGGGCAGTTCTTC; CDR3 protein: CASSPSQGAGQFF